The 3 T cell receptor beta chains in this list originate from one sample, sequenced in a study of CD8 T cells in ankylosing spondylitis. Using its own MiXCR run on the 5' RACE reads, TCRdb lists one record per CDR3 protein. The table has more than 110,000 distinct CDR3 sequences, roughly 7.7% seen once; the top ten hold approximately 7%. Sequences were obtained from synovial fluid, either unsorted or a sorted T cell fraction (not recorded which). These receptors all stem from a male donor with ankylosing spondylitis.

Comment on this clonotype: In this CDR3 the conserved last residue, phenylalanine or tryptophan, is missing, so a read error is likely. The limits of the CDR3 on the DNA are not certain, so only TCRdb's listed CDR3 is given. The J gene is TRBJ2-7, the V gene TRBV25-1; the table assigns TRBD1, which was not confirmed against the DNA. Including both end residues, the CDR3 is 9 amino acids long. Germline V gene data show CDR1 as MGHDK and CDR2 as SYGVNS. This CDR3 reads CASEGAGGL.

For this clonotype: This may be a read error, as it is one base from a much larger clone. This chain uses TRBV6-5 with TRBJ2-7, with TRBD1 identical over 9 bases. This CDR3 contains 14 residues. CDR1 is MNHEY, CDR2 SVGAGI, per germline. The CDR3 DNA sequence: TGTGCCACCAGTTTCCGGGACAGGGCCGACGAGCAGTACTTC. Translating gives CATSFRDRADEQYF.

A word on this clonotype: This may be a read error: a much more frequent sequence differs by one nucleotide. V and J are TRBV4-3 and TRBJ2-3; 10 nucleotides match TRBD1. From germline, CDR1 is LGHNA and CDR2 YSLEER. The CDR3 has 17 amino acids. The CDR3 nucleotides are TGCGGCAGCAGCCAATCCCACGGGACAGGGGCATGGGATACGCAGTATTTT. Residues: CGSSQSHGTGAWDTQYF.